These T cell receptor beta chains were read from a single sample in a study of blood T cell repertoires in COVID-19. Sequencing was performed with immunoSEQ multiplex PCR; in TCRdb, only in-frame clones are kept and a portion is missing. The sample lists under 200,000 clones, approximately 82% seen once, with approximately 12% in the top ten. Sequences were obtained from peripheral blood. Receptors originate from a man between 65 and 85 years old who had recovered from COVID-19. CDR3s include the opening cysteine and the closing phenylalanine or tryptophan. A D gene is named only where the DNA matches it firmly. Not all rows give a size; the values are once, few, many and, for expanded clones, a class.

NA	TRBV28	TRBJ1-4	TRBD1	CASSFAGTGGEKLFF	TGTGCCAGCAGTTTTGCCGGGACAGGGGGTGAAAAACTGTTTTTT
many	TRBV19	TRBJ2-1	TRBD2	CASSMDSGGSNEQFF	TGTGCCAGTAGTATGGATAGCGGGGGTAGTAATGAGCAGTTCTTC
NA	TRBV2	TRBJ2-2	TRBD2	CASSPVAGGPSTGELFF	TGTGCCAGCAGTCCCGTCGCGGGAGGGCCAAGCACCGGGGAGCTGTTTTTT
NA	TRBV27	TRBJ1-1	NA	CASSLNTGPAEAFF	TGTGCCAGCAGTCTAAACACAGGGCCGGCTGAAGCTTTCTTT
few	TRBV2	TRBJ1-4	NA	CASRRGGPNEKLFF	TGTGCCAGCAGGCGCGGGGGCCCTAATGAAAAACTGTTTTTT
NA	TRBV5-1	TRBJ1-3	TRBD1	CASSLGQGAGNTIYF	TGCGCCAGCAGCTTGGGACAGGGGGCTGGAAACACCATATATTTT
few	TRBV6-5	TRBJ2-1	NA	CATKPGHQGYNEQFF	TGTGCCACCAAACCGGGACACCAAGGGTACAATGAGCAGTTCTTC
NA	TRBV5-5	TRBJ1-1	NA	CASSLVQTNTEAFF	TGTGCCAGCAGCTTGGTACAGACCAACACTGAAGCTTTCTTT
NA	TRBV7-8	TRBJ1-2	TRBD1	CASSLVAGGDYGYTF	TGTGCCAGCAGCTTAGTGGCAGGGGGCGACTATGGCTACACCTTC
NA	TRBV5-1	TRBJ2-7	TRBD1	CASRVDRGGNEQYF	TGCGCCAGCAGAGTGGACAGGGGTGGCAACGAGCAGTACTTC
NA	TRBV28	TRBJ2-3	NA	CASSPNRDLWDDTQYF	TGTGCCAGCAGTCCCAACAGGGACCTCTGGGACGATACGCAGTATTTT
NA	TRBV19	TRBJ2-1	TRBD1	CASSIVGQVTEGEQFF	TGTGCCAGTAGTATAGTGGGACAGGTAACTGAAGGCGAGCAGTTCTTC
NA	TRBV5-1	TRBJ2-2	TRBD2	CASSPTSGRRTGELFF	TGCGCCAGCAGCCCAACTAGCGGGAGAAGGACCGGGGAGCTGTTTTTT
once	TRBV28	TRBJ1-2	NA	CASSFPSGANYGYTF	TGTGCCAGCAGCTTTCCCTCAGGGGCCAACTATGGCTACACCTTC
NA	TRBV7-9	TRBJ2-3	TRBD2	CASSLAGGDTQYF	TGTGCCAGCAGCTTAGCGGGAGGGGATACGCAGTATTTT
NA	TRBV3-1/TRBV3-2	TRBJ2-7	NA	CASSRAGSYEQYF	TGTGCCAGCAGTAGGGCGGGGTCCTACGAGCAGTACTTC
NA	TRBV7-9	TRBJ1-1	NA	CASSLDSSEAFF	TGTGCCAGCAGCCTGGACAGCAGTGAAGCTTTCTTT
few	TRBV7-3	TRBJ2-1	NA	CASSLTRGVYNEQFF	TGTGCCAGCAGCTTAACCCGGGGAGTCTACAATGAGCAGTTCTTC
few	TRBV7-2	TRBJ2-5	TRBD1	CASSLGGQKETQYF	TGTGCCAGCAGCTTAGGGGGACAGAAGGAGACCCAGTACTTC
few	TRBV5-1	TRBJ1-3	NA	CASSLDTGPGNTIYF	TGCGCCAGCAGCTTGGATACAGGGCCGGGAAACACCATATATTTT
once	TRBV29-1	TRBJ2-1	TRBD2	CSVAGLAGSGPYNEQFF	TGCAGCGTTGCCGGACTAGCGGGAAGCGGCCCCTACAATGAGCAGTTCTTC
few	TRBV5-4	TRBJ2-1	TRBD2	CASSLGSSGRDNEQFF	TGTGCCAGCAGCTTGGGATCGAGCGGGAGGGACAATGAGCAGTTCTTC
few	TRBV11-2	TRBJ2-1	TRBD1	CASSFFGTGVDEQFF	TGTGCCAGCAGCTTTTTCGGGACAGGGGTGGATGAGCAGTTCTTC
NA	TRBV7-2	TRBJ2-7	TRBD2	CASSLGISGRGQQYF	TGTGCCAGCAGCTTAGGTATTAGCGGGCGGGGCCAGCAGTACTTC
once	TRBV29-1	TRBJ1-1	TRBD1	CSARTGTDTEAFF	TGCAGCGCCCGGACAGGAACGGACACTGAAGCTTTCTTT
NA	TRBV4-1	TRBJ2-3	TRBD2	CASSQEGLAGDQDTQYF	TGCGCCAGCAGCCAAGAGGGACTAGCGGGAGATCAAGATACGCAGTATTTT
NA	TRBV3-1/TRBV3-2	TRBJ2-7	NA	CASSQASHYEQYF	TGTGCCAGCAGCCAAGCCAGTCACTACGAGCAGTACTTC
NA	TRBV28	TRBJ1-5	TRBD1	CASRGGQQRQPQHF	TGTGCCAGCAGAGGGGGACAGCAGAGGCAGCCCCAGCATTTT
NA	TRBV7-9	TRBJ1-1	NA	CASSTGRDTEAFF	TGTGCCAGCAGCACAGGGAGGGACACTGAAGCTTTCTTT
NA	TRBV11-2	TRBJ2-7	NA	CASSLDRGEQYF	TGTGCCAGCAGCTTAGACCGGGGCGAGCAGTACTTC
NA	TRBV3-1/TRBV3-2	TRBJ1-1	TRBD1	CASSQRQGLEAFF	TGTGCCAGCAGCCAACGACAGGGGCTCGAAGCTTTCTTT
NA	TRBV9	TRBJ2-1	TRBD2	CASSVTSGMDEQFF	TGTGCCAGCAGCGTGACTAGCGGGATGGATGAGCAGTTCTTC
NA	TRBV11-3	TRBJ2-1	NA	CASSLEGGSGHEQFF	TGTGCCAGCAGCTTAGAAGGGGGTTCGGGCCATGAGCAGTTCTTC
NA	TRBV6-5	TRBJ2-4	TRBD1	CASRGTGIAKNIQYF	TGTGCCAGCAGAGGGACAGGGATCGCCAAAAACATTCAGTACTTC
NA	TRBV7-3	TRBJ2-2	TRBD1	CASSSGGWDGELFF	TGTGCCAGCAGCTCAGGGGGCTGGGACGGGGAGCTGTTTTTT
NA	TRBV7-9	TRBJ1-1	TRBD1	CASRLGQPDQRAFF	TGTGCCAGCAGATTGGGACAGCCGGATCAACGAGCTTTCTTT
NA	TRBV10-2	TRBJ1-1	NA	CARGKGGTSEAFF	TGCGCCAGAGGGAAAGGGGGTACGTCTGAAGCTTTCTTT
NA	TRBV5-5	TRBJ1-1	TRBD1	CASSLGARTGGDTEAFF	TGTGCCAGCAGCTTGGGGGCTCGGACAGGTGGGGACACTGAAGCTTTCTTT
NA	TRBV6-5	TRBJ2-7	TRBD1	CASSLRDSSYEQYF	TGTGCCAGCAGTCTTCGGGACAGTTCCTACGAGCAGTACTTC
few	TRBV6-2/TRBV6-3	TRBJ2-2	TRBD2	CASSYRGTSGAPFTNTGELFF	TGTGCCAGCAGTTACAGGGGGACTAGCGGGGCCCCATTCACAAACACCGGGGAGCTGTTTTTT